This entry concerns a single T cell receptor (beta chain). Other DNA sequences in the same sample also yield this CDR3. Repertoires were generated with immunoSEQ multiplex PCR, while TCRdb's copy carries only in-frame clones and drops some. The table has about 130,000 clones, approximately 85% seen once. This sample was included in a study of cytotoxic CD8 clonotypes in ibrutinib-treated CLL. This CDR3 contains 12 residues. Germline V gives CDR1 ENHRY, CDR2 SYGVKD. V was trimmed by 3 bases and J by 6 bases, leaving 8 bases between them. The chain couples TRBV10-3 to TRBJ1-1; possible D gene TRBD1, 5 bases. Source: PBMCs, taken after 24 months of ibrutinib treatment. The receptor comes from a human donor with chronic lymphocytic leukemia. This CDR3 reads CAISDGGPEAFF. In DNA form, the CDR3 reads TGTGCCATCAGTGATGGGGGACCTGAAGCTTTCTTT.